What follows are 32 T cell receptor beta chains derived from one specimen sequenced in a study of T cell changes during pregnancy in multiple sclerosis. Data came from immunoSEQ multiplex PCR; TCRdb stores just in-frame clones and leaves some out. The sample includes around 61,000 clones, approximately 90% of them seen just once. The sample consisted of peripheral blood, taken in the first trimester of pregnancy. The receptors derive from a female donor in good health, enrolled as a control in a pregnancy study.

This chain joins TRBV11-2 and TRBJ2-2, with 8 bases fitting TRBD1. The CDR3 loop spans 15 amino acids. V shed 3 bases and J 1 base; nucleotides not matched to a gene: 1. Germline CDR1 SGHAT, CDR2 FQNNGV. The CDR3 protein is CASSFGTGNTGELFF. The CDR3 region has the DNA TGTGCCAGCAGCTTCGGGACAGGGAACACCGGGGAGCTGTTTTTT.

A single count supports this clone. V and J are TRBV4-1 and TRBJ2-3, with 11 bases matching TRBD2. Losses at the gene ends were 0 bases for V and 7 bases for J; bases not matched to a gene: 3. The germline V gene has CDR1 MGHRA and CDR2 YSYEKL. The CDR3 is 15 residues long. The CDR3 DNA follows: TGCGCCAGCAGCCAAGAGCCTAGCGGGGGGTATACGCAGTATTTT. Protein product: CASSQEPSGGYTQYF.

DNA of the CDR3: TGTGCCAGCTCACCACTACATGGGAGCGGGGGTTCCAACAATGAGCAGTTCTTC. Translation gives CASSPLHGSGGSNNEQFF. The chain couples TRBV18 to TRBJ2-1; 8 nucleotides align to TRBD2. This CDR3 contains 18 residues. CDR1 and CDR2 (germline): KGHSH, LQKENI. Unmatched junction bases numbered 13, after V lost 1 base and J lost 5 bases.

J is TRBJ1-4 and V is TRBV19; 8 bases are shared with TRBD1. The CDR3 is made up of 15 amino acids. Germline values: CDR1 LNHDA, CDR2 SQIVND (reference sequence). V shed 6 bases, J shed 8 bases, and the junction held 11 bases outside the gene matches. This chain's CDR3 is CASRATGTGGEKLFF. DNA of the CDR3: TGTGCCAGTAGAGCTACCGGGACAGGAGGGGAAAAACTGTTTTTT.

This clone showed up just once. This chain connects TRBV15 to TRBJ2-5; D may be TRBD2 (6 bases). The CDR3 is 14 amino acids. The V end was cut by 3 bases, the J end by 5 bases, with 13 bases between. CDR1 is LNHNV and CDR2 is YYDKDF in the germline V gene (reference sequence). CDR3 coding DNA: TGTGCCACCAGCAGTCTGGGACTCGGGGAGACCCAGTACTTC. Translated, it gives CATSSLGLGETQYF.

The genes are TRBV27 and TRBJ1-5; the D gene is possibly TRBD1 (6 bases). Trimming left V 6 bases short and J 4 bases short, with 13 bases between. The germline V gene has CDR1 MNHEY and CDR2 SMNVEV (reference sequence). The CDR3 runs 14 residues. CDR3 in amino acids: CASSFGTPNQPQHF. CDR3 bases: TGTGCCAGCAGCTTTGGGACACCTAATCAGCCCCAGCATTTT.

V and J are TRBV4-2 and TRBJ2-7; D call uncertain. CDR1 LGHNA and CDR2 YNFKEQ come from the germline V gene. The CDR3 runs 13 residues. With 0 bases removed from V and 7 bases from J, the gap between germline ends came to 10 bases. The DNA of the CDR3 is TGTGCCAGCAGCCAAGAAAGAATCGGGGAGCAGTACTTC. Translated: CASSQERIGEQYF.

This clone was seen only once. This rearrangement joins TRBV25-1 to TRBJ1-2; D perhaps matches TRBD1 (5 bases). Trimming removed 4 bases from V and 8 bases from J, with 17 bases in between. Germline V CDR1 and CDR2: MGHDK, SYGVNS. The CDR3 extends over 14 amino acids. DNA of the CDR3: TGTGCCAGCAGTGTATCTGCAGGGTGGGGAGGCTACACCTTC. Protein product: CASSVSAGWGGYTF.

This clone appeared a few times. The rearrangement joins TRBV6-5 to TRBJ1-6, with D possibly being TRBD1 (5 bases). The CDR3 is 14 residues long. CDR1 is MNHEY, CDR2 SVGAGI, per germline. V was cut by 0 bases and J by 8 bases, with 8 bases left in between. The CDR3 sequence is CASSYSSTDSPLHF. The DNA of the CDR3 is TGTGCCAGCAGTTACTCGTCGACAGATTCACCCCTCCACTTT.

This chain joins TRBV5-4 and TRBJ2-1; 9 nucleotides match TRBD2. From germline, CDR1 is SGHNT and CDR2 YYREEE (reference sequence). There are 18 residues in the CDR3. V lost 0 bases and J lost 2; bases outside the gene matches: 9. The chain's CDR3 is CASSLGGERGVPYNEQFF. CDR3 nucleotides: TGTGCCAGCAGCTTGGGAGGGGAGCGGGGGGTACCCTACAATGAGCAGTTCTTC.

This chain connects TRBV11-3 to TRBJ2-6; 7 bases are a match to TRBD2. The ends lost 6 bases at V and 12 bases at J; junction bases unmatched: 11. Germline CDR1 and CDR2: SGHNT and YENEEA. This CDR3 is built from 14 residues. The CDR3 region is CASSQLGGRVVLTF. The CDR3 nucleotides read TGTGCCAGCAGTCAACTCGGTGGGAGGGTCGTCCTGACTTTC.

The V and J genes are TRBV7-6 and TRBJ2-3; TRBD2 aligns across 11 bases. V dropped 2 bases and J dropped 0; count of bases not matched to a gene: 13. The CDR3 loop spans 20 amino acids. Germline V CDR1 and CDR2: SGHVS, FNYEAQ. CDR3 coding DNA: TGTGCCAGCAGCTTAATGATATCGCCTAGCGGGGGGAAGAGCACAGATACGCAGTATTTT. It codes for CASSLMISPSGGKSTDTQYF.

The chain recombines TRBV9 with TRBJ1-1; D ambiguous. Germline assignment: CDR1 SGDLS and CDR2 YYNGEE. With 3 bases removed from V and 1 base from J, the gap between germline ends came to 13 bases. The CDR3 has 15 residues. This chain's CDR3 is CASSGTDYGNTEAFF. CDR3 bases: TGTGCCAGCAGCGGGACTGACTATGGGAACACTGAAGCTTTCTTT.

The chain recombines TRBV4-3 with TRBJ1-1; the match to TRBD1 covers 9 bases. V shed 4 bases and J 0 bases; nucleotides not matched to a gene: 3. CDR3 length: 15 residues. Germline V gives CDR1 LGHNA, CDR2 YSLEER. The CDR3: CASSRGQGMNTEAFF. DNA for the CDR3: TGCGCCAGCAGCCGGGGACAGGGTATGAACACTGAAGCTTTCTTT.

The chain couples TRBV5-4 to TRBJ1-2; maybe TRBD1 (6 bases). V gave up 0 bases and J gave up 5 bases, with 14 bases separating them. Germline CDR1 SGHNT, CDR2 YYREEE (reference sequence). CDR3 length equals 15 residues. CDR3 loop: CASSLEQGGWYGYTF. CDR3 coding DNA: TGTGCCAGCAGCTTGGAACAGGGTGGTTGGTATGGCTACACCTTC.

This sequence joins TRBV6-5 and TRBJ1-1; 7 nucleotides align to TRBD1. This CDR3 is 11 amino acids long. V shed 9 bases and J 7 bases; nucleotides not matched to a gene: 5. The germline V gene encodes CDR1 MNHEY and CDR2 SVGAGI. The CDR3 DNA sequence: TGTGCCAGTAAGACAGGGCGTGAAGCTTTCTTT. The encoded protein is CASKTGREAFF.

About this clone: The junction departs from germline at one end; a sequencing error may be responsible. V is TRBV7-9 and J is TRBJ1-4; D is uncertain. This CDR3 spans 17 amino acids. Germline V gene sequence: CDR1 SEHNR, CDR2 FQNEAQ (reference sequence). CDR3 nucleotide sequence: TGTGCCAGCAGGTTAGCCCCCTCCGGGATGACTAATGAAAAACTGTTTTTT. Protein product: CASRLAPSGMTNEKLFF.

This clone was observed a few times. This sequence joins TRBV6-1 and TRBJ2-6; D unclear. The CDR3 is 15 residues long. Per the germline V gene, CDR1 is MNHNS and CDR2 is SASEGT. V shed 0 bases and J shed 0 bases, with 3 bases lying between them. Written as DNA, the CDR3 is TGTGCCAGCAGTGAAGCCAGCTCTGGGGCCAACGTCCTGACTTTC. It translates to CASSEASSGANVLTF.

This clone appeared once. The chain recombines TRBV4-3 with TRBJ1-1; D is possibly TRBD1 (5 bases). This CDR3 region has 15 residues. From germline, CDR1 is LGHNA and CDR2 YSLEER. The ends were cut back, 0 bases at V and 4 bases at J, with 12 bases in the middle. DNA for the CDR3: TGCGCCAGCAGCCAAGATAGGGGAACGGCCACTGAAGCTTTCTTT. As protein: CASSQDRGTATEAFF.

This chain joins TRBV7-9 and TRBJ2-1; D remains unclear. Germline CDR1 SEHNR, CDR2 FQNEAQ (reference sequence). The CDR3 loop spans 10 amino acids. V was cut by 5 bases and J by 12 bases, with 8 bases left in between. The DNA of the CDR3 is TGTGCCAGCAGCAACGGTCGGCAGTTCTTC. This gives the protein CASSNGRQFF.

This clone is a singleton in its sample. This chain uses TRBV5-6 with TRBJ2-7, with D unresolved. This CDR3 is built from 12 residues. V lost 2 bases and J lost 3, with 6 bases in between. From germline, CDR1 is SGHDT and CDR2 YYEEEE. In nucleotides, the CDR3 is TGTGCCAGCAGCTTCTTATACTACGAGCAGTACTTC. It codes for CASSFLYYEQYF.

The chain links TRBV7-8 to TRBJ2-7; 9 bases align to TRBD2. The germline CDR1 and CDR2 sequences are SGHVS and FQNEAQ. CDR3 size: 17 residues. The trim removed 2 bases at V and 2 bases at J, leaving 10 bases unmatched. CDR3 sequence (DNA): TGTGCCAGCAGCTTACCCTCCGGGACTAGCTCTCCCTACGAGCAGTACTTC. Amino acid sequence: CASSLPSGTSSPYEQYF.

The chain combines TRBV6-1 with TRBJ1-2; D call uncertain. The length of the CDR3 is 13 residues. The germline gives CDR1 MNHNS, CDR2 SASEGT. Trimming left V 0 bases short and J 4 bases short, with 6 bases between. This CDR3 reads CASSEARGYGYTF. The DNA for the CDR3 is TGTGCCAGCAGTGAAGCCCGGGGCTATGGCTACACCTTC.

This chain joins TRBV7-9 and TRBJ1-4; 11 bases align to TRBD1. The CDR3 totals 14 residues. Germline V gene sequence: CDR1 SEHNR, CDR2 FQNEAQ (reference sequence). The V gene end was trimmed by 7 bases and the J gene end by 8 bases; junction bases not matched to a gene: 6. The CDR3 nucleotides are TGTGCCAGCAATCGGGGACAGGGGGGGGAAAAACTGTTTTTT. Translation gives CASNRGQGGEKLFF.

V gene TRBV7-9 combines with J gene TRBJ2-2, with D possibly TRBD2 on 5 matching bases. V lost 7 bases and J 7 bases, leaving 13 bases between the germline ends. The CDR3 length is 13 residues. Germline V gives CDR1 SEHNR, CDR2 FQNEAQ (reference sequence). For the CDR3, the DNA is TGTGCCAGCACCATGTGGGAGATCGGGGAGCTGTTTTTT. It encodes CASTMWEIGELFF.

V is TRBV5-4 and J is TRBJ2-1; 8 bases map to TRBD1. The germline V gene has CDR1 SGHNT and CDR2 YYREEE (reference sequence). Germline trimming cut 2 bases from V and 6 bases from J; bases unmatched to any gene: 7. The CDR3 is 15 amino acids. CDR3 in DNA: TGTGCCAGCAGCTTAGACAGGGGCGCTTTCAATGAGCAGTTCTTC. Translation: CASSLDRGAFNEQFF.

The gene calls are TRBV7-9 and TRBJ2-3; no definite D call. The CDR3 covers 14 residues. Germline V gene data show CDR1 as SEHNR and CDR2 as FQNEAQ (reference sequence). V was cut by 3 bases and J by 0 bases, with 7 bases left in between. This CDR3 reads CASSLYLSTDTQYF. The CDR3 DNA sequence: TGTGCCAGCAGCTTGTATTTGAGCACAGATACGCAGTATTTT. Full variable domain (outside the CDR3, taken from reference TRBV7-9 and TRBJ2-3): DTGVSQNPRHKITKRGQNVTFRCDPISEHNRLYWYRQTLGQGPEFLTYFQNEAQLEKSRLLSDRFSAERPKGSFSTLEIQRTEQGDSAMYLCASSLYLSTDTQYFGPGTRLTVL.

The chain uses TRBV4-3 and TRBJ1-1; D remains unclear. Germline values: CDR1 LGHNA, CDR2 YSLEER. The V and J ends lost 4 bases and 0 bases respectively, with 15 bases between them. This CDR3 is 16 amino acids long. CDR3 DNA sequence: TGCGCCAGCAGCCCTACCTTAGGAGACCTGAACACTGAAGCTTTCTTT. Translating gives CASSPTLGDLNTEAFF.

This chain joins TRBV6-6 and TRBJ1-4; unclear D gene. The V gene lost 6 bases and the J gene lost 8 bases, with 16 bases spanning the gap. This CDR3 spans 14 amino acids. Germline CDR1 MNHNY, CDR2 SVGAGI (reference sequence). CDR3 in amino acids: CASSHISEGEKLFF. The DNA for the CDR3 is TGTGCCAGCAGCCATATTTCGGAGGGCGAAAAACTGTTTTTT.

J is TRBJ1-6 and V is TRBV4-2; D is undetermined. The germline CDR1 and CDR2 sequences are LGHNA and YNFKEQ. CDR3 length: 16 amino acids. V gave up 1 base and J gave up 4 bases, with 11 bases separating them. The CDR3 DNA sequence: TGTGCCAGCAGCCAAGGGGGAGGGTCATATAATTCACCCCTCCACTTT. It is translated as CASSQGGGSYNSPLHF.

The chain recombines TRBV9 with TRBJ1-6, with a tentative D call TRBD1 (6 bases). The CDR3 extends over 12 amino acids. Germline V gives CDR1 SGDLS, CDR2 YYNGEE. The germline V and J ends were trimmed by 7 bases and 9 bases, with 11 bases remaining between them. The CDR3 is CASGLQGSPLHF. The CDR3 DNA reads TGTGCCAGCGGTTTACAGGGTTCACCCCTCCACTTT.

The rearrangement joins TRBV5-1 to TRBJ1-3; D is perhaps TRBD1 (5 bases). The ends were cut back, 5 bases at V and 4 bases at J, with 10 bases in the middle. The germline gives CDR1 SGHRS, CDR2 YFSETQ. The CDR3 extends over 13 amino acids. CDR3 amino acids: CASRDNQGNTIYF. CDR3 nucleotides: TGCGCCAGCAGGGACAACCAGGGAAACACCATATATTTT.